The 29 T cell receptor beta chains below come from one sample, sequenced in a study of blood T cell repertoires in COVID-19. Repertoires were generated with immunoSEQ multiplex PCR, while TCRdb's copy carries only in-frame clones and drops some. Of under 350,000 clones listed, 80% to 90% were seen once; the top ten hold approximately 9.9%. Sequencing used peripheral blood. All receptors come from a woman aged 65 to 85 with acute or convalescent COVID-19.

The rearrangement uses TRBV24-1 and TRBJ2-7; tentatively, D is TRBD1 (6 bases). V lost 7 bases, J lost 2 bases, and 14 bases lay in between. The CDR3 loop spans 14 amino acids. Germline V lookup: CDR1 KGHDR, CDR2 SFDVKD. The CDR3 DNA reads as TGTGCCACCAGGGCCCGACAGGCCCCCTACGAGCAGTACTTC. Translation: CATRARQAPYEQYF.

The chain has TRBV9 and TRBJ2-1; maybe TRBD1 (6 bases). Trimming removed 0 bases from V and 0 bases from J, with 10 bases in between. This CDR3 is 16 amino acids long. Germline lookup yields CDR1 SGDLS and CDR2 YYNGEE. This CDR3 is CASSVGGRGSYNEQFF. CDR3 DNA sequence: TGTGCCAGCAGCGTAGGGGGGCGAGGCTCCTACAATGAGCAGTTCTTC.

The chain carries TRBV5-6 and TRBJ1-1; perhaps TRBD1 as D (6 bases). Germline-derived CDR1 and CDR2 are SGHDT and YYEEEE. Trimming took 0 bases from V and 8 from J, leaving 11 bases between them. This CDR3 has 13 amino acids. DNA for the CDR3: TGTGCCAGCAGCTTGGTGAGAGACAGGGAAGCTTTCTTT. Its translation: CASSLVRDREAFF.

This clone was found once. The rearrangement joins TRBV9 to TRBJ2-3; 15 bases are shared with TRBD2. The CDR3 totals 18 residues. Trimming removed 3 bases from V and 0 bases from J; junction bases left unmatched: 5. CDR1 and CDR2 from the germline V gene are SGDLS and YYNGEE. This CDR3 reads CASSALGLAGGSTDTQYF. The DNA of the CDR3 is TGTGCCAGCAGCGCCTTGGGACTAGCGGGGGGTAGCACAGATACGCAGTATTTT.

The chain employs TRBV30 and TRBJ1-2; D remains unclear. CDR3 length: 12 amino acids. Trimming removed 8 bases at V and 7 bases at J, with 17 bases between. Germline V gene data show CDR1 as GTSNPN and CDR2 as SVGIG (reference sequence). The chain's CDR3 is CAGGRGNFGYTF. The DNA for the CDR3 is TGTGCCGGAGGGCGGGGTAATTTTGGCTACACCTTC.

V and J are TRBV7-2 and TRBJ1-2, with 7 positions matching TRBD1. CDR1 is SGHTA and CDR2 is FQGNSA in the germline V gene. V gave up 3 bases and J gave up 4 bases; unmatched junction bases: 8. The CDR3 covers 15 residues. The DNA for the CDR3 is TGTGCCAGCAGCTTGGCGGGACAGAGCCCCTATGGCTACACCTTC. Its translation is CASSLAGQSPYGYTF.

The gene calls are TRBV19 and TRBJ2-2, with a tentative D call TRBD1 (5 bases). Germline-derived CDR1 and CDR2 are LNHDA and SQIVND (reference sequence). The ends were cut back, 4 bases at V and 1 base at J, with 10 bases in the middle. The CDR3 sequence is 15 residues long. CDR3 nucleotide sequence: TGTGCCAGTAGTAACCCAAGGGGGAACACCGGGGAGCTGTTTTTT. Translation gives CASSNPRGNTGELFF.

The chain is built from TRBV5-1 and TRBJ2-1; no definite D call. In germline, CDR1 is SGHRS, CDR2 YFSETQ. This CDR3 spans 13 amino acids. Deletions cut 1 base from V and 7 bases from J, with 9 bases between. CDR3 in amino acids: CASSLSLRNEQFF. The CDR3 DNA reads TGCGCCAGCAGCTTGTCCCTCCGTAATGAGCAGTTCTTC.

The V and J genes are TRBV12-3 or TRBV12-4 and TRBJ1-2; D may be TRBD1 (5 bases). The V and J ends lost 3 bases and 8 bases respectively, with 13 bases between them. CDR3 length: 13 amino acids. The DNA for the CDR3 is TGTGCCAGCAGTTTGTCGGGCAGGGCGGGCTACACCTTC. This codes for CASSLSGRAGYTF.

This sequence joins TRBV5-1 and TRBJ2-7; 8 bases map to TRBD2. Germline CDR1 reads SGHRS; CDR2 reads YFSETQ. V shed 3 bases and J 1 base; nucleotides not matched to a gene: 3. The CDR3 loop spans 14 amino acids. The CDR3 protein is CASSSTSGSYEQYF. Written as DNA, the CDR3 is TGCGCCAGCAGCTCCACTAGCGGTTCCTACGAGCAGTACTTC.

This clone has only one observation. V is TRBV29-1 and J is TRBJ1-2; TRBD1 matches 8 bases. The trim removed 1 base at V and 8 bases at J, leaving 6 bases unmatched. The CDR3 runs 13 residues. From germline, CDR1 is SQVTM and CDR2 ANQGSEA. The CDR3 DNA sequence: TGCAGCGTTGAAGGGCAGGGGGCGCCCGGCTACACCTTC. Residues: CSVEGQGAPGYTF.

This clone has only one observation. This chain joins TRBV19 and TRBJ2-7; maybe TRBD2 (5 bases). Trimming pared 8 bases from V and 1 base from J, leaving 12 bases between. The CDR3 is 13 residues long. The germline CDR1 and CDR2 sequences are LNHDA and SQIVND (reference sequence). DNA for the CDR3: TGTGCCAGTCAGTCATGGGAGTCCTACGAGCAGTACTTC. It codes for CASQSWESYEQYF.

The rearrangement joins TRBV11-2 to TRBJ1-1; D might be TRBD1 (5 bases). The CDR3 loop spans 15 amino acids. The V end was cut by 5 bases, the J end by 1 base, with 14 bases between. Germline values: CDR1 SGHAT, CDR2 FQNNGV. The CDR3, as DNA: TGTGCCAGCAGCCCGGCGGGGGGGTGGAACACTGAAGCTTTCTTT. It is translated as CASSPAGGWNTEAFF. Supplemented by reference TRBV11-2 and TRBJ1-1, the full variable domain reads EAGVAQSPRYKIIEKRQSVAFWCNPISGHATLYWYQQILGQGPKLLIQFQNNGVVDDSQLPKDRFSAERLKGVDSTLKIQPAKLEDSAVYLCASSPAGGWNTEAFFGQGTRLTVV.

The V call is TRBV19, the J call TRBJ1-6; perhaps TRBD1 as D (6 bases). V was cut by 6 bases and J by 6 bases, with 12 bases left in between. Germline CDR1 reads LNHDA; CDR2 reads SQIVND (reference sequence). The CDR3 is made up of 14 amino acids. CDR3 sequence reads: CASRWGPPNSPLHF. The CDR3 bases are TGTGCCAGTAGATGGGGGCCGCCTAATTCACCCCTCCACTTT.

The chain couples TRBV27 to TRBJ1-1; the match to TRBD1 covers 9 bases. From germline, CDR1 is MNHEY and CDR2 SMNVEV (reference sequence). The V segment lost 7 bases and the J segment 5 bases; nucleotides outside the gene matches: 5. The CDR3 totals 13 residues. CDR3 DNA: TGTGCCAGCACCCGACAGGGGGAGACTGAAGCTTTCTTT. This sequence encodes CASTRQGETEAFF.

The V gene is TRBV9, the J gene TRBJ2-1, with D maybe TRBD2 (6 bases). CDR3 length: 17 residues. Trimming pared 3 bases from V and 0 bases from J, leaving 16 bases between. The V gene's germline CDR1 is SGDLS and CDR2 YYNGEE. CDR3 sequence reads: CASSETGTSSSYNEQFF. CDR3 in DNA: TGTGCCAGCAGCGAAACTGGGACTTCGAGCTCCTACAATGAGCAGTTCTTC.

J is TRBJ2-1 and V is TRBV9; D is ambiguous. CDR1 is SGDLS and CDR2 is YYNGEE in the germline V gene. The CDR3 is 16 residues long. The ends were cut back, 4 bases at V and 8 bases at J, with 22 bases in the middle. CDR3 residues: CASSPPRRSGVHEQFF. Written as DNA, the CDR3 is TGTGCCAGCAGCCCCCCCCGGCGGTCCGGTGTCCATGAGCAGTTCTTC.

The V gene is TRBV24-1, the J gene TRBJ2-1; TRBD2 matches at 11 bases. The V segment lost 5 bases and the J segment 12 bases; nucleotides outside the gene matches: 11. Germline lookup yields CDR1 KGHDR and CDR2 SFDVKD. CDR3 length equals 15 residues. The CDR3 reads CATSASGTSGQGQFF. The CDR3 coding sequence is TGTGCCACCAGTGCGTCCGGGACTAGCGGTCAAGGGCAGTTCTTC.

The chain joins TRBV6-2 or TRBV6-3 to TRBJ2-1; TRBD2 agrees at 8 bases. The CDR3 spans 16 residues. Losses at the gene ends were 5 bases for V and 0 bases for J; bases not matched to a gene: 6. Germline V gene lookup returns CDR1 MNHEY and CDR2 SVGEGT. The CDR3, as DNA: TGTGCCAGCAGTCGTACTAGCGGCAGCTCCTACAATGAGCAGTTCTTC. Protein product: CASSRTSGSSYNEQFF.

The V and J genes are TRBV7-9 and TRBJ2-5; D is perhaps TRBD2 (7 bases). The CDR3 runs 15 residues. Deletions cut 5 bases from V and 1 base from J, with 14 bases between. The germline V gene has CDR1 SEHNR and CDR2 FQNEAQ (reference sequence). CDR3 loop: CASSPGGGAQETQYF. DNA for the CDR3: TGTGCCAGCAGCCCGGGGGGCGGGGCCCAAGAGACCCAGTACTTC.

This rearrangement joins TRBV27 to TRBJ2-7, with TRBD2 matching over 7 bases. V shed 2 bases and J 7 bases; nucleotides not matched to a gene: 2. Germline V lookup: CDR1 MNHEY, CDR2 SMNVEV (reference sequence). The CDR3 has 12 residues. The CDR3 protein is CASSLGGGEQYF. Written as DNA, the CDR3 is TGTGCCAGCAGTTTAGGGGGGGGAGAGCAGTACTTC.

The chain uses TRBV5-4 and TRBJ2-1, with 9 bases aligning to TRBD1. Germline CDR1 SGHNT, CDR2 YYREEE (reference sequence). J was trimmed by 4 bases and V by 4 bases; bases with no gene match: 6. The CDR3 runs to 15 residues. CDR3 loop: CASSAQGAPYNEQFF. CDR3 sequence (DNA): TGTGCCAGCAGCGCACAGGGGGCCCCTTACAATGAGCAGTTCTTC.

This sequence joins TRBV3-1 (or the pseudogene TRBV3-2) and TRBJ1-4; the D gene is possibly TRBD1 (6 bases). CDR1 is LGHDT, CDR2 YNNKEL, per germline (reference sequence). V was shortened by 6 bases and J by 2 bases, with 13 bases between the two germline ends. The CDR3 consists of 15 residues. Here the CDR3 DNA reads TGTGCCAGCAGATCGTCGGGGGGCACTAATGAAAAACTGTTTTTT. Translating it yields CASRSSGGTNEKLFF.

The chain couples TRBV5-4 to TRBJ1-2; D gene ambiguous. The CDR3 consists of 14 residues. CDR1 and CDR2 from the germline V gene are SGHNT and YYREEE (reference sequence). Trimming stripped 0 bases from V and 5 bases from J, with 11 bases between. The CDR3 nucleotides are TGTGCCAGCAGCTTGGCACAGTTTCCTTATGGCTACACCTTC. It codes for CASSLAQFPYGYTF. The full variable domain, rest sourced from reference TRBV5-4 and TRBJ1-2, is ETGVTQSPTHLIKTRGQQVTLRCSSQSGHNTVSWYQQALGQGPQFIFQYYREEENGRGNFPPRFSGLQFPNYSSELNVNALELDDSALYLCASSLAQFPYGYTFGSGTRLTVV.

This clone was recorded only once. The rearrangement links TRBV12-5 to TRBJ1-5; maybe TRBD1 (6 bases). Trimming took 5 bases from V and 3 from J, leaving 14 bases between them. Germline V CDR1 and CDR2: LGHNT, FRNRAP. The CDR3 runs 15 residues. CDR3 sequence: CASGLPGDLNQPQHF. The DNA for the CDR3 is TGTGCTAGTGGTCTGCCAGGGGATCTCAATCAGCCCCAGCATTTT.

V gene TRBV18 combines with J gene TRBJ2-3, with D perhaps matching TRBD1 (6 bases). Germline V lookup: CDR1 KGHSH, CDR2 LQKENI. Between the trimmed V and J ends, which lost 2 bases and 2 bases, there was a span of 14 bases. This CDR3 contains 16 residues. The CDR3 is CASSPILRGTTDTQYF. The CDR3 DNA follows: TGTGCCAGCTCACCAATCCTCAGGGGCACCACAGATACGCAGTATTTT.

J is TRBJ2-7 and V is TRBV12-3 or TRBV12-4, with D possibly being TRBD2 (6 bases). With 6 bases removed from V and 4 bases from J, the gap between germline ends came to 13 bases. This CDR3 is 13 amino acids long. The CDR3 DNA sequence: TGTGCCAGCAGGCTGACTAGTAGGTACGAGCAGTACTTC. It translates to CASRLTSRYEQYF.

Remarks on this clone: The sample holds other DNA sequences that translate to the same CDR3. The rearrangement links TRBV3-1 (or the pseudogene TRBV3-2) to TRBJ2-1, with 12 bases matching TRBD2. Germline V gene lookup returns CDR1 LGHDT and CDR2 YNNKEL (reference sequence). The ends lost 4 bases at V and 3 bases at J; junction bases unmatched: 1. The CDR3 extends over 15 amino acids. CDR3 nucleotide sequence: TGTGCCAGCAGCCCGACTAGCGGGGGCTACAATGAGCAGTTCTTC. Translated, it gives CASSPTSGGYNEQFF.

This chain uses TRBV6-5 with TRBJ1-4; TRBD1 is a possible D gene (6 bases). The germline gives CDR1 MNHEY, CDR2 SVGAGI. The CDR3 has 14 amino acids. The V end was cut by 10 bases, the J end by 6 bases, with 18 bases between. Here the CDR3 DNA reads TGTGCCACCTCTAGGGGGACATCGGATGAAAAACTGTTTTTT. Protein product: CATSRGTSDEKLFF.